Each of the 32 T cell receptor beta chains below was sequenced from the same sample in a study of T cells after yellow fever vaccination. TCRdb independently ran MiXCR on the 5' RACE reads; one entry per CDR3 protein. The sample yields about 320,000 distinct CDR3 sequences, around 7% seen once. The sample here was PBMCs, taken approximately 47 days after the first yellow fever vaccination. The receptors come from a man aged 18 to 29 who received the YFV17D yellow fever vaccine.

The chain is built from TRBV5-1 and TRBJ2-7; D remains ambiguous. Germline CDR1 SGHRS, CDR2 YFSETQ. The CDR3 length is 11 residues. V gave up 4 bases and J gave up 6 bases, with 8 bases separating them. This CDR3 is CASSPTPEQYV. In DNA, the CDR3 is TGCGCCAGCAGCCCCACCCCCGAGCAGTACGTC.

This clonotype showed up just a few times. The J gene is TRBJ2-5, the V gene TRBV24-1; 9 positions match TRBD1. The CDR3 runs 14 residues. Per the germline V gene, CDR1 is KGHDR and CDR2 is SFDVKD. V was clipped by 4 bases and J by 5 bases; unmatched bases: 4. The CDR3 reads CATSERTGVETQYF. The CDR3 DNA sequence: TGTGCCACCAGTGAACGGACAGGGGTCGAGACCCAGTACTTC.

This clonotype appeared a few times. The CDR3 nucleotides are TGTGCCAGCAGCCGAACAGGGGGTCGGTCCACAGATACGCAGTATTTT. This translates into CASSRTGGRSTDTQYF. The rearrangement uses TRBV7-3 and TRBJ2-3; TRBD1 aligns across 8 bases. V trimming: 5 bases; J trimming: 2 bases; junction bases outside the gene matches: 9. CDR1 SGHTA and CDR2 FQGTGA come from the germline V gene. The CDR3 spans 16 residues. Supplemented by reference TRBV7-3 and TRBJ2-3, the full variable domain reads GAGVSQTPSNKVTEKGKYVELRCDPISGHTALYWYRQSLGQGPEFLIYFQGTGAADDSGLPNDRFFAVRPEGSVSTLKIQRTERGDSAVYLCASSRTGGRSTDTQYFGPGTRLTVL.

This clonotype has more than one count but fewer than ten. The V and J genes are TRBV5-5 and TRBJ1-1; D is ambiguous. V was trimmed by 7 bases and J by 6 bases, leaving 25 bases between them. Germline assignment: CDR1 SGHKS and CDR2 YYEKEE (reference sequence). CDR3 length: 16 residues. CDR3 sequence: CASSGSVVGNFPEAFF. In DNA, the CDR3 is TGTGCCAGCTCTGGGAGTGTAGTCGGCAACTTCCCTGAAGCTTTCTTT.

This clonotype was detected many times. The chain joins TRBV5-5 to TRBJ2-1, with D possibly TRBD1 on 5 matching bases. The V end lost 4 bases, the J end lost 5 bases, and 16 bases lay between the germline ends. Germline CDR1 SGHKS, CDR2 YYEKEE (reference sequence). CDR3 size: 15 residues. The CDR3 spells CASSGKSRVDNEQFF. CDR3 DNA sequence: TGTGCCAGCAGCGGGAAATCCAGGGTTGACAATGAGCAGTTCTTC.

This clonotype was picked up a small number of times. The genes are TRBV29-1 and TRBJ1-1, with 9 positions matching TRBD1. Trimming took 6 bases from V and 1 from J; bases not matched to a gene: 15. Germline V gene lookup returns CDR1 SQVTM and CDR2 ANQGSEA. This CDR3 has 17 amino acids. CDR3 nucleotides: TGCAGCGTCTCTCCCGGCACAGGGGGCGCGGGGAACACTGAAGCTTTCTTT. Translation gives CSVSPGTGGAGNTEAFF.

Only a few counts were recorded for this clonotype. This chain joins TRBV7-9 and TRBJ1-4, with D perhaps matching TRBD1 (6 bases). Germline V gene sequence: CDR1 SEHNR, CDR2 FQNEAQ (reference sequence). The CDR3 is 16 amino acids. V was trimmed by 1 base and J by 7 bases, leaving 16 bases between them. This CDR3 reads CASSLVVAGEGEKLFF. As DNA, the CDR3 is TGTGCCAGCAGCTTAGTTGTGGCAGGGGAGGGTGAAAAACTGTTTTTT. The whole variable domain, filled in from reference TRBV7-9 and TRBJ1-4, reads DTGVSQNPRHKITKRGQNVTFRCDPISEHNRLYWYRQTLGQGPEFLTYFQNEAQLEKSRLLSDRFSAERPKGSFSTLEIQRTEQGDSAMYLCASSLVVAGEGEKLFFGSGTQLSVL.

This chain links TRBV4-3 with TRBJ2-1; D possibly corresponds to TRBD2 (5 bases). Germline V gives CDR1 LGHNA, CDR2 YSLEER. The CDR3 totals 15 residues. The V end lost 1 base, the J end lost 3 bases, and 10 bases lay between the germline ends. CDR3 in amino acids: CASSQGTSNYNEQFF. The CDR3, as DNA: TGCGCCAGCAGCCAAGGAACTAGTAACTACAATGAGCAGTTCTTC.

The V and J genes are TRBV5-1 and TRBJ1-4; D is possibly TRBD1 (5 bases). Germline CDR1 reads SGHRS; CDR2 reads YFSETQ. Trimming removed 3 bases at V and 0 bases at J, with 12 bases between. The CDR3 length is 16 residues. CDR3 sequence reads: CASSSGDYATNEKLFF. The DNA of the CDR3 is TGCGCCAGCAGCTCCGGGGACTACGCAACTAATGAAAAACTGTTTTTT.

The table lists this clonotype with many counts. The chain joins TRBV5-4 to TRBJ2-5; 8 bases fit TRBD1. The trim removed 0 bases at V and 5 bases at J, leaving 9 bases unmatched. CDR3 length equals 16 residues. CDR1 and CDR2 from the germline V gene are SGHNT and YYREEE (reference sequence). The CDR3 bases are TGTGCCAGCAGCTTGGATGGACAGGGCCTGGGGGAGACCCAGTACTTC. It translates to CASSLDGQGLGETQYF.

There are a few counts of this clonotype. The V gene is TRBV4-2, the J gene TRBJ2-7; a weak D match, TRBD2 (5 bases). Germline V lookup: CDR1 LGHNA, CDR2 YNFKEQ. Trimming left V 4 bases short and J 0 bases short, with 19 bases between. CDR3 length: 17 amino acids. CDR3 DNA: TGTGCCAGCAGCCTCTACCTCAAGAGGGCCTTCTCCTACGAGCAGTACTTC. This translates into CASSLYLKRAFSYEQYF.

This chain connects TRBV7-2 to TRBJ1-6, with TRBD1 matching over 8 bases. The germline CDR1 and CDR2 sequences are SGHTA and FQGNSA. The CDR3 runs to 15 residues. Unmatched junction bases numbered 4, after V lost 1 base and J lost 8 bases. CDR3 protein: CASSLGQGRDSPLHF. Written as DNA, the CDR3 is TGTGCCAGCAGCTTAGGACAGGGGAGGGATTCACCCCTCCACTTT.

This clonotype was seen many times. The rearrangement joins TRBV7-2 to TRBJ2-1; TRBD2 matches at 12 bases. Trimming removed 4 bases from V and 7 bases from J; junction bases left unmatched: 2. The CDR3 is made up of 14 amino acids. CDR1 is SGHTA, CDR2 FQGNSA, per germline. The CDR3 DNA is TGTGCCAGCAGCTGGACTAGCGGGGCGAATGAGCAGTTCTTC. Translating it yields CASSWTSGANEQFF. The whole variable domain, filled in from reference TRBV7-2 and TRBJ2-1, reads GAGVSQSPSNKVTEKGKDVELRCDPISGHTALYWYRQSLGQGLEFLIYFQGNSAPDKSGLPSDRFSAERTGGSVSTLTIQRTQQEDSAVYLCASSWTSGANEQFFGPGTRLTVL.

This clonotype was observed a few times. The gene calls are TRBV6-4 and TRBJ2-2; 8 positions match TRBD1. Germline values: CDR1 MRHNA, CDR2 SNTAGT. This CDR3 has 16 amino acids. After removal of 7 bases from V and 6 bases from J, the junction contained 13 bases not matched to a gene. For the CDR3, the DNA is TGTGCCAGCAAACCGCCGGCTAGGACAGGGTCCGGGGAGCTGTTTTTT. Amino acid sequence: CASKPPARTGSGELFF.

This clonotype showed up many times. The rearrangement links TRBV29-1 to TRBJ2-5; 12 nucleotides agree with TRBD2. The CDR3 loop spans 14 amino acids. Trimming cost V 4 bases and J 4 bases; bases outside gene matches: 4. Germline V gene sequence: CDR1 SQVTM, CDR2 ANQGSEA. The CDR3 sequence is CSVVLAGGGETQYF. The CDR3 DNA follows: TGCAGCGTTGTGCTAGCGGGGGGGGGAGAGACCCAGTACTTC.

This clonotype has only a few counts. This chain links TRBV7-9 with TRBJ2-7, with a weak D call TRBD2 (6 bases). Germline V gives CDR1 SEHNR, CDR2 FQNEAQ (reference sequence). Trimming took 2 bases from V and 6 from J, leaving 11 bases between them. The CDR3 consists of 13 residues. CDR3 residues: CASSLSGEAEQYF. The CDR3 DNA is TGTGCCAGCAGCTTATCGGGGGAGGCCGAGCAGTACTTC.

J is TRBJ2-3 and V is TRBV9; perhaps TRBD1 as D (6 bases). Trimming cost V 4 bases and J 1 base, with 13 bases left between them. Germline V gives CDR1 SGDLS, CDR2 YYNGEE. The CDR3 runs 15 residues. The CDR3 DNA follows: TGTGCCAGCAGCATTCAGGGGATAGGCACAGATACGCAGTATTTT. This codes for CASSIQGIGTDTQYF.

The V gene is TRBV6-2 or TRBV6-3, the J gene TRBJ2-1; D not resolved. Trimming took 8 bases from V and 5 from J, leaving 10 bases between them. The CDR3 loop spans 12 amino acids. CDR1 and CDR2 (germline): MNHEY, SVGEGT. CDR3 DNA sequence: TGTGCCAGCCTCCTAGGGCACAATGAGCAGTTCTTC. Protein: CASLLGHNEQFF.

The V and J genes are TRBV6-2 or TRBV6-3 and TRBJ1-1; D call uncertain. The CDR3 has 15 amino acids. Germline V gene lookup returns CDR1 MNHEY and CDR2 SVGEGT. V lost 2 bases and J 3 bases, leaving 13 bases between the germline ends. The CDR3 is CASSYPIEADTEAFF. In DNA, the CDR3 is TGTGCCAGCAGTTACCCTATTGAGGCAGACACTGAAGCTTTCTTT.

The chain carries TRBV6-1 and TRBJ2-7, with D possibly being TRBD1 (6 bases). In germline, CDR1 is MNHNS, CDR2 SASEGT. Trimming pared 3 bases from V and 3 bases from J, leaving 12 bases between. CDR3 length: 14 residues. In DNA, the CDR3 is TGTGCCAGCAGTGAGGGGGCATCTCTCTACGAGCAGTACGTC. Amino acids: CASSEGASLYEQYV.

Only a few counts were recorded for this clonotype. The chain combines TRBV6-5 with TRBJ1-2; 8 nucleotides line up with TRBD1. After removal of 2 bases from V and 11 bases from J, the junction contained 13 bases not matched to a gene. Looked up from germline, CDR1 is MNHEY and CDR2 is SVGAGI. This CDR3 spans 15 amino acids. The CDR3 DNA sequence: TGTGCCAGCAGTTACCGGGGCAGGGGGCCGCTGAGGTACACCTTC. This codes for CASSYRGRGPLRYTF.

The chain joins TRBV24-1 to TRBJ2-1, with D tentatively TRBD1 or TRBD2 (5 bases each). Germline V CDR1 and CDR2: KGHDR, SFDVKD. Trimming removed 9 bases at V and 5 bases at J, with 10 bases between. The CDR3 is made up of 12 amino acids. As DNA, the CDR3 is TGTGCCACCGGGACGGAGAACAATGAGCAGTTCTTC. The encoded protein is CATGTENNEQFF.

Only a few counts were recorded for this clonotype. The chain is built from TRBV29-1 and TRBJ2-3, with 13 bases aligning to TRBD2. Germline V gives CDR1 SQVTM, CDR2 ANQGSEA. This CDR3 contains 18 residues. V was clipped by 1 base and J by 0 bases; unmatched bases: 7. The CDR3 is CSVEGTSGGMVSTDTQYF. The CDR3 coding sequence is TGCAGCGTTGAAGGGACTAGCGGGGGTATGGTGAGCACAGATACGCAGTATTTT.

There are a few counts of this clonotype. The chain recombines TRBV29-1 with TRBJ2-7; 7 positions agree with TRBD1. V trimming: 8 bases; J trimming: 2 bases; junction bases outside the gene matches: 12. The CDR3 consists of 14 residues. Germline CDR1 and CDR2: SQVTM and ANQGSEA. As DNA, the CDR3 is TGCAGCCCGGGACCTGGACAGGCTACCTACGAGCAGTACGTC. Amino acids: CSPGPGQATYEQYV.

The V gene is TRBV9, the J gene TRBJ2-1, with D unclear. The V gene's germline CDR1 is SGDLS and CDR2 YYNGEE. Trimming took off 0 bases at V and 7 bases at J, with 5 bases between the two ends. The CDR3 loop spans 12 amino acids. DNA of the CDR3: TGTGCCAGCAGCGTAGGGAGAAATGAGCAGTTCTTC. Amino acid sequence: CASSVGRNEQFF. Complete variable domain (other parts from reference TRBV9 and TRBJ2-1): DSGVTQTPKHLITATGQRVTLRCSPRSGDLSVYWYQQSLDQGLQFLIQYYNGEERAKGNILERFSAQQFPDLHSELNLSSLELGDSALYFCASSVGRNEQFFGPGTRLTVL.

The chain carries TRBV20-1 and TRBJ2-3, with D perhaps assigned TRBD1 or TRBD2 (6 bases each). This CDR3 has 15 amino acids. V was pared by 1 base and J by 2 bases, with 13 bases between. CDR1 and CDR2 (germline): DFQATT, SNEGSKA (reference sequence). CDR3 residues: CSARVEGGFTDTQYF. The CDR3 coding sequence is TGCAGTGCTAGAGTCGAGGGGGGATTCACAGATACGCAGTATTTT.

The chain combines TRBV20-1 with TRBJ2-1, with TRBD2 identical over 7 bases. The CDR3 sequence is 16 residues long. V dropped 0 bases and J dropped 12; count of bases not matched to a gene: 17. Germline CDR1 reads DFQATT; CDR2 reads SNEGSKA (reference sequence). The CDR3, as DNA: TGCAGTGCTAGAGATAGTGGGGCGGGAGCCCCTTTCGGGCAGTTCTTC. This gives the protein CSARDSGAGAPFGQFF.

The chain employs TRBV5-1 and TRBJ2-3; TRBD1 might be the D (5 bases). V was cut by 4 bases and J by 2 bases, with 14 bases left in between. This CDR3 has 15 amino acids. Germline V CDR1 and CDR2: SGHRS, YFSETQ. This CDR3 reads CASSVGRDSTDTQYF. The CDR3 DNA reads as TGCGCCAGCAGCGTCGGCAGGGATTCCACAGATACGCAGTATTTT.

The sample holds a few counts of this clonotype. The V and J genes are TRBV6-5 and TRBJ2-5; the match to TRBD1 covers 7 bases. There are 12 residues in the CDR3. Germline V gives CDR1 MNHEY, CDR2 SVGAGI. The ends lost 6 bases at V and 2 bases at J; junction bases unmatched: 0. The CDR3 coding sequence is TGTGCCAGCAGGGACAGGCAAGAGACCCAGTACTTC. It encodes CASRDRQETQYF.

The rearrangement joins TRBV12-3 or TRBV12-4 to TRBJ2-1, with D hard to call. Trimming removed 4 bases from V and 0 bases from J, with 10 bases in between. The CDR3 runs 15 residues. CDR3 nucleotide sequence: TGTGCCAGCAGTTCACGGCTTAGCTCCTACAATGAGCAGTTCTTC. Amino acid sequence: CASSSRLSSYNEQFF.

This clonotype was counted ten times or more. V and J are TRBV14 and TRBJ2-5; 8 bases line up with TRBD2. CDR3 size: 17 residues. CDR1 and CDR2 (germline): SGHDN, FVKESK. Trimming took 0 bases from V and 3 from J; bases not matched to a gene: 9. DNA for the CDR3: TGTGCCAGCAGCCAAGATACCCGCTGGCGGGGGGAAGAGACCCAGTACTTC. The encoded protein is CASSQDTRWRGEETQYF. The whole variable domain, remainder taken from reference TRBV14 and TRBJ2-5, is EAGVTQFPSHSVIEKGQTVTLRCDPISGHDNLYWYRRVMGKEIKFLLHFVKESKQDESGMPNNRFLAERTGGTYSTLKVQPAELEDSGVYFCASSQDTRWRGEETQYFGPGTRLLVL.

V usage is TRBV6-5 and J usage is TRBJ1-1, with D possibly TRBD1 on 5 matching bases. The CDR3 length is 15 residues. The V end lost 0 bases, the J end lost 6 bases, and 14 bases lay between the germline ends. Germline V gene sequence: CDR1 MNHEY, CDR2 SVGAGI. This CDR3 reads CASSYSSGGVAEAFF. CDR3 coding DNA: TGTGCCAGCAGTTACTCGAGTGGGGGGGTCGCTGAAGCTTTCTTT.